The TCR beta chain under discussion was sequenced for a study of radiotherapy plus CTLA-4 blockade in lung cancer (dated by TCRdb to 2017 to 2018). As for the study more broadly: Among the enrolled patients, approximately 18% had an objective response, and roughly 30% reached disease control. Study-level results and caveats: Increased serum interferon-beta after radiation, together with early dynamic changes in blood T cell clones, were reported to be the strongest predictors of response. After treatment with radiotherapy and ipilimumab, TCR clones that originated in tumors expanded in peripheral blood.

A remark on this clone: Its antigen remains unidentified. One end of the junction is discordant with germline, which a read error may explain.

The study tested focal radiation therapy combined with CTLA-4 blockade (ipilimumab) in patients with chemo-refractory metastatic non-small-cell lung cancer. The library was generated by the immunoSEQ multiplex PCR assay. TCRdb provides this immuneACCESS table in a form limited to in-frame rearrangements. Some clones are lacking; in checked studies, under half of them reflect an unresolved V gene, and why the rest are absent is not known. Present in this sample are more than 80,000 clones, 70% to 90% of which were seen just once. Jointly, the top ten make up approximately 2.5% of the sample. The CDR3 sequence holds 13 residues, the cysteine and phenylalanine included. The CDR3 DNA has 39 bases and is translated from base 1. Taken from the germline V gene, the CDR1 and CDR2 loops are SGHRS and YFSETQ.

The sequenced sample was peripheral blood, obtained from a patient treated with radiotherapy plus ipilimumab. This clonotype was sampled from a human donor with non-small cell lung cancer that progressed on radiotherapy plus ipilimumab. Some clones in this sample may be carry-over from other donors' samples. This chain joins TRBV5-1 to TRBJ1-2; 7 bases in the junction line up with TRBD1. For the CDR3, the sequence is CASSPGTVYGCTF. The nucleotides are TGCGCCAGCAGCCCGGGGACAGTGTATGGCTGCACCTTC.